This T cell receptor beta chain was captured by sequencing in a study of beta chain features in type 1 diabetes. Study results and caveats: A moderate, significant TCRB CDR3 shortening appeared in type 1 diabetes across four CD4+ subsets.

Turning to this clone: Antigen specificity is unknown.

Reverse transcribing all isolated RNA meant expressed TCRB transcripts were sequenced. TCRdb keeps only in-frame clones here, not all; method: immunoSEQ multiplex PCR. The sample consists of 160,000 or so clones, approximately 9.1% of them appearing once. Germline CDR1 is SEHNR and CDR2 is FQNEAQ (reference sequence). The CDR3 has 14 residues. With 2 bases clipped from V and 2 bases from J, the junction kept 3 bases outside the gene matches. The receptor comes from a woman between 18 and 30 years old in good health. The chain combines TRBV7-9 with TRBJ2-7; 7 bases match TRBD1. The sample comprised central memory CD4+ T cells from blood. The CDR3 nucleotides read TGTGCCAGCAGCTTAACGGGACAGACCTACGAGCAGTACTTC. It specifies CASSLTGQTYEQYF.